This TCR beta chain was captured by sequencing in a study of cytomegalovirus exposure and HLA in healthy donors. Study at large: HLA-typed donors were the source of 86 million or so unique TCRs held in an early data release.

V was shortened by 5 bases and J by 1 base, with 23 bases between the two germline ends. The CDR3 loop spans 18 amino acids. CDR1 is LGHNA, CDR2 YNFKEQ, per germline. The PCR contained 60 Vbeta and 13 Jbeta primers. The assay was immunoSEQ multiplex PCR, and TCRdb's table has in-frame clones only and misses some. Of about 160,000 clones in the sample, 77% were seen once. Concerning this clone itself: The antigen remains undetermined.

Study-wide findings and caveats: The authors excluded some V segments, including TRBV6-2 and TRBV6-3, as indistinguishable. TCR beta V segments were, for the most part, productive about 87% or about 30% of the time in an earlier analysis. Analysis was carried out at a later point, and it linked a missense DCLRE1C variant to TCR beta V- and J-gene trimming.

The specimen sequenced was PBMCs. The TCR originated in a woman aged 25-40 years in good health and CMV-seronegative. This chain joins TRBV4-2 and TRBJ1-1; D ambiguous. The CDR3 sequence: CASSDDKSGFSKNTEAFF. In nucleotides, the CDR3 is TGTGCCAGCAGCGACGACAAGTCGGGGTTTAGTAAGAACACTGAAGCTTTCTTT.